These 7 T cell receptor beta chains share one sample of origin, sequenced in a study of CD8 T cells in ankylosing spondylitis. These receptors' antigens are unknown. Overall study findings and caveats: Seemingly distinctive of ankylosing spondylitis blood was a TCR beta motif formed by eight highly homologous variants.

One entry per CDR3 protein, called by TCRdb with MiXCR from the 5' RACE reads. Among 450,000 or so distinct CDR3 sequences listed, roughly 26% were seen once. The material sequenced was blood, either unsorted or a sorted T cell fraction (not recorded which). The receptors shown here come from a male donor with ankylosing spondylitis.

This clonotype was found a few times. The genes are TRBV12-3 or TRBV12-4 and TRBJ2-1; 10 nucleotides align to TRBD2. The CDR3 contains 16 residues. After removal of 4 bases from V and 6 bases from J, the junction contained 9 bases not matched to a gene. The CDR3 loop is CASSWRLAGVGNEQFF. CDR3 coding DNA: TGTGCCAGCAGTTGGCGGCTAGCGGGAGTGGGCAATGAGCAGTTCTTC.

The table lists this clonotype with many counts. This chain uses TRBV6-5 with TRBJ2-5; D ambiguous. CDR3 length equals 11 residues. From germline, CDR1 is MNHEY and CDR2 SVGAGI. Trimming left V 5 bases short and J 2 bases short, with 3 bases between. The CDR3 nucleotides read TGTGCCAGCAGTAAACAAGAGACCCAGTACTTC. Translated, it gives CASSKQETQYF.

This clonotype appeared a single time. The chain is built from TRBV5-1 and TRBJ1-1, with D perhaps matching TRBD1 (5 bases). V shed 4 bases and J shed 1 base, with 14 bases lying between them. Germline V gene lookup returns CDR1 SGHRS and CDR2 YFSETQ. The CDR3 is 15 amino acids. The CDR3 is CASSLGTPGNTEAFF. The CDR3 DNA reads TGCGCCAGCAGCCTCGGGACGCCGGGGAACACTGAAGCTTTCTTT.

This clonotype was seen ten or more times. The CDR3 DNA is TGTGCCAGCAGCATGCTACAGGGAATACACCAAGAGACCCAGTACTTC. It yields the protein CASSMLQGIHQETQYF. The genes are TRBV5-6 and TRBJ2-5, with a weak D call TRBD1 (6 bases). Trimming took off 4 bases at V and 0 bases at J, with 16 bases between the two ends. The germline V gene encodes CDR1 SGHDT and CDR2 YYEEEE. The CDR3 has 16 residues.

This rearrangement joins TRBV5-5 to TRBJ2-3, with D perhaps TRBD2 (7 bases). This CDR3 spans 15 amino acids. V was shortened by 6 bases and J by 2 bases, with 16 bases between the two germline ends. CDR1 and CDR2 from the germline V gene are SGHKS and YYEKEE (reference sequence). The CDR3 DNA reads TGTGCCAGCACCCTGAGGGGGGGGCCCACAGATACGCAGTATTTT. Encoded protein: CASTLRGGPTDTQYF.

The gene calls are TRBV24-1 and TRBJ2-3; the D is unclear. The V and J ends lost 5 bases and 4 bases respectively, with 6 bases between them. In germline, CDR1 is KGHDR, CDR2 SFDVKD. The CDR3 runs to 12 residues. CDR3 residues: CATSGGSDTQYF. The CDR3 coding sequence is TGTGCCACCAGTGGCGGTTCAGATACGCAGTATTTT.

This clonotype was seen once. V gene TRBV5-4 combines with J gene TRBJ2-1; 9 nucleotides align to TRBD1. V gave up 4 bases and J gave up 3 bases; unmatched junction bases: 5. The CDR3 consists of 15 residues. Germline CDR1 is SGHNT and CDR2 is YYREEE (reference sequence). The CDR3 loop is CASSQDRGFYNEQFF. The CDR3 coding sequence is TGTGCCAGCAGCCAGGACAGGGGTTTCTACAATGAGCAGTTCTTC.